Presented here are 7 T cell receptor beta chains from one specimen sequenced in a study of cytomegalovirus exposure and HLA in healthy donors. Primers included in the PCR were 60 Vbeta and 13 Jbeta primers. Assay used: immunoSEQ multiplex PCR; TCRdb lists only in-frame clones, some missing. The sample yields around 130,000 clones, roughly 66% seen once. The specimen sequenced was PBMCs. All receptors derive from a woman aged 55 to 70 in good health and CMV-seronegative.

The sample holds a few counts of this clone. CDR3 coding DNA: TGCGCCAGCAGCTTGGCGACTAGCGGGGGAGGAGGTAGCACAGATACGCAGTATTTT. Residues: CASSLATSGGGGSTDTQYF. The rearrangement links TRBV5-1 to TRBJ2-3; 12 bases align to TRBD2. CDR1 and CDR2 (germline): SGHRS, YFSETQ. J gave up 0 bases and V 0 bases, and 8 bases lay outside the gene matches. The CDR3 has 19 residues.

The V and J genes are TRBV27 and TRBJ2-7; TRBD2 is a possible D gene (5 bases). The V end was cut by 3 bases, the J end by 0 bases, with 12 bases between. Germline V gene sequence: CDR1 MNHEY, CDR2 SMNVEV (reference sequence). There are 15 residues in the CDR3. For the CDR3, the DNA is TGTGCCAGCAGTTTTAACGGGGTGAGCTCCTACGAGCAGTACTTC. It encodes CASSFNGVSSYEQYF.

This clone occurred a few times. The V gene is TRBV14, the J gene TRBJ2-7; TRBD2 might be the D (6 bases). This CDR3 contains 15 residues. Per the germline V gene, CDR1 is SGHDN and CDR2 is FVKESK. Trimming left V 1 base short and J 1 base short, with 11 bases between. The CDR3 sequence is CASSQGLVSSYEQYF. CDR3 in DNA: TGTGCCAGCAGCCAAGGACTAGTATCGTCCTACGAGCAGTACTTC.

This clone was seen more than once but under ten times. The V call is TRBV9, the J call TRBJ2-5, with TRBD1 matching 11 bases. The CDR3 extends over 17 amino acids. Losses at the gene ends were 2 bases for V and 4 bases for J; bases not matched to a gene: 10. Germline V gives CDR1 SGDLS, CDR2 YYNGEE. Here the CDR3 DNA reads TGTGCCAGCAGCGTTGCGGACAGGGGGCGCCTCGGAGAGACCCAGTACTTC. Translated, it gives CASSVADRGRLGETQYF.

This clone has a single count. V usage is TRBV7-2 and J usage is TRBJ1-2; D call uncertain. Per the germline V gene, CDR1 is SGHTA and CDR2 is FQGNSA. The V gene lost 0 bases and the J gene lost 6 bases, with 5 bases spanning the gap. CDR3 size: 12 residues. CDR3 loop: CASSLAFDGYTF. For the CDR3, the DNA is TGTGCCAGCAGCTTAGCGTTCGATGGCTACACCTTC.

Concerning this clone: Additional DNA sequences in this sample encode the identical CDR3. The CDR3 nucleotides read TGTGCCAGCAGCTTGGGCGGGGGGGCCACAGATACGCAGTATTTT. Its translation is CASSLGGGATDTQYF. The V call is TRBV7-9, the J call TRBJ2-3; TRBD2 aligns across 9 bases. Trimming took 3 bases from V and 2 from J; bases not matched to a gene: 3. The CDR3 is 15 amino acids. The germline gives CDR1 SEHNR, CDR2 FQNEAQ (reference sequence).

The rearrangement uses TRBV28 and TRBJ1-5; 7 nucleotides match TRBD1. Germline trimming cut 4 bases from V and 2 bases from J; bases unmatched to any gene: 8. The germline gives CDR1 MDHEN, CDR2 SYDVKM. The CDR3 contains 16 residues. The CDR3 loop reads CASSSTQGLRNQPQHF. The CDR3 nucleotides read TGTGCCAGCAGTTCCACACAGGGGTTGCGCAATCAGCCCCAGCATTTT.